This T cell receptor beta chain is drawn from a study of blood T cell repertoires in COVID-19. Overall study: Collection of acute and convalescent COVID-19 samples took place in the United States, Italy and Spain. The cDNA or gDNA used as material had been derived from T cells, B-cell-depleted T cells, or PBMCs.

The ends were cut back, 2 bases at V and 2 bases at J, with 12 bases in the middle. The CDR3 runs 15 residues. The germline V gene encodes CDR1 SGDLS and CDR2 YYNGEE. Authors' methods: By means of reference gene primer amplification, nucleated cell counts were estimated. The method was immunoSEQ multiplex PCR; TCRdb's version includes in-frame clones alone and lacks a portion of them. The DNA gave D and trimming, while V, J and clone size come from that table. The sample records some 180,000 clones, 84% being singletons. The chain carries TRBV9 and TRBJ2-3, with D maybe TRBD1 (6 bases). The receptor's source is a man aged 70-80 years with active or convalescent COVID-19. The specimen sequenced was peripheral blood. CDR3 in amino acids: CASSVDRGFTDTQYF. The CDR3 DNA reads as TGTGCCAGCAGCGTGGACAGAGGTTTCACAGATACGCAGTATTTT.